This TCR beta chain emerged from a study of blood T cell repertoires in COVID-19 (dated by TCRdb to 2020 to 2021). Context from the whole study: Collaborator samples came from the United States, Italy and Spain and covered acute and convalescent phases of COVID-19. The prospective study material was composed of cDNA or gDNA derived from T cells, B-cell-depleted T cells, or PBMCs. The dataset comprised deeply sampled blood TCRbeta repertoires from subjects exposed to, actively infected with, or recovered from COVID-19. A freely available public database, intended as a resource for researchers studying the immune response to SARS-CoV-2, is where the repertoires were released. Samples came from the ongoing ImmuneRACE study (first 160 participants) plus 1,254 subjects from 6 global collaborators. The sample metadata nearly always contained a de-identified subject ID, COVID-19 status, age in years and sex. HLA class I and class II types, where available, came from metadata supplied by the sample provider rather than from assay-based typing. Study-level results and caveats: The quantity of clinical and demographic metadata differed by source and by participant and was supplied without curation.

To note about this clone: Which antigen it targets is not known. Per-base quality was not reported, and no clone a single base away is much larger than it.

The cysteine opens and the phenylalanine closes a CDR3 of 16 amino acids. CDR3 DNA only is kept here, 48 bases in frame from base 1. Sequences SGDLS (CDR1) and YYNGEE (CDR2) are obtained from the germline V gene. V is shortened by 0 bases, J by 0 bases, and the region joining them spans 10 bases. Collaborating institutions collected whole blood in K2EDTA tubes following their own protocols. Collaborator samples were shipped for TCRbeta analysis as frozen whole blood, isolated PBMCs, or DNA extracted from either sample type. TCRbeta CDR3 regions were amplified from genomic DNA using the immunoSEQ Assay, a bias-controlled multiplex PCR. The paper's data handling went like this. Nucleated cell counts per sample were estimated from amplification of reference gene primers within the assay. To quantify the absolute abundance of each unique TCRbeta CDR3 rearrangement, sequence reads were collapsed and filtered. For each sample, productive Simpson clonality was calculated as the square root of Simpson's diversity index across productive rearrangements. Sourced from immuneACCESS, this table was stored by TCRdb with only in-frame sequences that have V and J called. A share of the clones is absent; for the studies checked, an unresolved V gene accounts for under half, and the remainder has no known explanation. That table supplies the V and J calls and clone size; D and trimming were determined from the DNA. The sample includes just over 650,000 clones, with 85% to 90% observed a single time. The ten top clones hold roughly 0.25% of the sample.

Specimen: peripheral blood. This clonotype was sampled from a young woman with acute or convalescent COVID-19. The sequence joins TRBV9 to TRBJ2-1, with TRBD1 tentatively as D gene (5 bases match). Here the CDR3 is given as CASSVGGRSSYNEQFF. The base sequence is TGTGCCAGCAGCGTAGGGGGCCGAAGCTCCTACAATGAGCAGTTCTTC.